This T cell receptor beta chain was recorded in a study of beta chain features in type 1 diabetes (dated by TCRdb to 2017 to 2018). About the investigation overall: No differences in mean age, gender distribution, total cell number or subset yield were found between patients and healthy donors. A total of about 99,000,000 sorted cells were examined across all samples, and RNA yield correlated strongly with the number of cells per subset. The study compared the TCRB repertoires of sorted circulating CD4+ T cell subsets in recently diagnosed type 1 diabetes patients with those in matched healthy donors. Whereas all 30 or so donors provided naive and central memory subsets, regulatory and stem cell-like memory subsets were isolated from just 8 patients and about 8 healthy donors.

The CDR1 and CDR2 encoded by the germline V gene (reference sequence) are MNHNY and SVGAGI. The cysteine opens and the phenylalanine closes a CDR3 of 13 amino acids. Of the read, only the CDR3 DNA is kept; its 39 bases are in frame from base 1. Deletion took 5 bases off V and 5 bases off J, with a span of 13 bases between the germline ends. Each donor gave one peripheral blood draw, averaging around 0.11 L, which was collected into heparinised tubes. Using a panel that included CD45RO, CCR7, CD25, CD127, CD95 and CD27, naive, central memory, regulatory and stem cell-like memory CD4+ T cells were sorted on a BD FACSAria II. All sorted populations exceeded 95% purity. PBMCs were isolated immediately by Lymphoprep density gradient centrifugation and stained directly without culture. So that batch effects would be minimized, each experiment stained and sorted samples in pairs, pairing one healthy donor with one patient.

The High Capacity cDNA Reverse Transcription Kit was used to reverse transcribe all of the isolated RNA, meaning that expressed TCRB transcripts were what got sequenced. Deep immunoSEQ sequencing was performed on naive, central memory and regulatory T cell samples, with an average of roughly 3.3 million total reads per sample. After sorted cells were lysed in RLT buffer, RNA was extracted with DNase-treated RNeasy Micro or Mini kits, with the choice depending on cell number. To prevent cross-contamination, every cell subset was processed on its own, while patient and healthy donor samples were processed together. The immunoSEQ multiplex PCR was used to amplify TCRB sequences from cDNA, generating 87-bp fragments that spanned the CDR3 region. Sequencing of the amplicons was done on the Illumina HiSeq platform. Concerning the study's data processing: Synthetic template baselines were used to correct PCR bias computationally, reads within Hamming distance 2 were collapsed together, and singletons that could not be merged were discarded. Reads were aligned against IMGT to assign V, D and J genes, CDR3 length and insertions or deletions at six rearrangement sites. Within each subset, clonotype counts were normalized to the number of sorted cells before true diversity and Gini coefficients were calculated with the tcR R package. Repertoire sharing was quantified using the overlap coefficient calculated on TCRB nucleotide sequences. Out-of-frame TCRB sequences from naive cells were analyzed to stand in for the pre-selection repertoire. Imported from immuneACCESS, the table was reduced by TCRdb to in-frame sequences with V and J called. These copies leave out some clones; in studies compared against another copy, an unresolved V gene accounts for under half, and the cause of the remainder is not known. Clone size and V and J calls were adopted from that table, with D and trimming inferred from the DNA. For this sample there are a few hundred thousand clones; around an eighth appear just once. Roughly 0.0097% of the sample is taken by the ten largest.

What the authors observed across the whole study: Because the HLA sub-analyses included only small numbers of individuals, any influence of HLA type on TCRB rearrangement was left unresolved. PCR might favor shorter templates, but patient and control samples were amplified and corrected together, so any skew would affect both groups equally. At VDJ recombination sites, patients with type 1 diabetes made fewer insertions and deleted more nucleotides, a pattern implying thymic rearrangement abnormalities. Because cDNA rather than genomic DNA was sequenced, highly expressing activated cells could have been over-represented, although no difference in activation and CD3 levels was found between groups. A moderate but significant shortening of TCRB CDR3 length was observed in type 1 diabetes patients in all four CD4+ subsets. The naive, central memory and regulatory TCRB repertoires appeared to resemble one another more closely among patients than among healthy donors.

Regarding this clone: The target of this receptor is not known. Base qualities are missing; no much larger clone stands one base away.

The chain is made from TRBV6-6 and TRBJ2-7; 6 matching bases give a weak D call of TRBD2. The source material was naive CD4+ T cells from blood. Reading the label with the study, this specimen's cell subset or site is: true naive CD4+ T cells. The receptor's source is a woman between 18 and 29 years old with type 1 diabetes. The nucleotide sequence is TGTGCCAGCAGTCCGACTAGTTGGAACGAGCAGTACTTC. Translated, it reads CASSPTSWNEQYF.